Below are 26 T cell receptor beta chains sequenced from a single sample in a study of OX40 agonist ivuxolimab in advanced cancers. Clones were sequenced by immunoSEQ multiplex PCR, and TCRdb holds only the in-frame ones, with some missing. The sample shows tens of thousands of clones, 80% to 95% of them seen only once. The sample here was CD4+ or CD8+ T cells sorted from blood, taken in a trial of the OX40 agonist ivuxolimab. The receptors shown here come from an adult with an advanced solid tumor such as melanoma, head and neck, liver or kidney cancer.

The CDR3 nucleotides read TGTGCCAGCAGTCAGGAACATACTGGAAACACCATATATTTT. Its translation: CASSQEHTGNTIYF. This rearrangement joins TRBV5-7 to TRBJ1-3; D remains unclear. TRBV5-7 is an ORF, and what it does is uncertain. Trimming took 5 bases from V and 2 from J, leaving 11 bases between them. This CDR3 has 14 residues.

V is TRBV5-1 and J is TRBJ1-4; perhaps TRBD1 as D (5 bases). V was shortened by 4 bases and J by 12 bases, with 19 bases between the two germline ends. The CDR3 is 14 residues long. Germline CDR1 and CDR2: SGHRS and YFSETQ. CDR3 nucleotide sequence: TGCGCCAGCAGCGCAGACCATGGGGGACGGCAACTGTTTTTT. Residues: CASSADHGGRQLFF.

Concerning this clone: One end of the junction varies from germline; a read error may be responsible. The rearrangement links TRBV6-1 to TRBJ2-2; TRBD2 is a possible D gene (5 bases). Per germline, CDR1 MNHNS and CDR2 SASEGT. This CDR3 is built from 17 residues. CDR3 amino acids: CASREDSEIYYGGELFF. DNA of the CDR3: TGTGCCAGCAGGGAAGATAGCGAGATTTACTACGGGGGGGAGCTGTTTTTT.

V usage is TRBV30 and J usage is TRBJ1-4; no definite D call. This CDR3 is built from 12 residues. Germline V gives CDR1 GTSNPN, CDR2 SVGIG (reference sequence). Trimming took 1 base from V and 5 from J, leaving 5 bases between them. CDR3 sequence (DNA): TGTGCCTGGAGTGATTACAATGAAAAACTGTTTTTT. It is translated as CAWSDYNEKLFF.

The chain joins TRBV10-2 to TRBJ2-3, with 9 bases lining up with TRBD2. The length of the CDR3 is 15 residues. Germline V gene lookup returns CDR1 WSHSY and CDR2 SAAADI. Losses at the gene ends were 4 bases for V and 2 bases for J; bases not matched to a gene: 4. The CDR3 here is CASSATSGYTDTQYF. CDR3 nucleotide sequence: TGCGCCAGCAGTGCGACTAGCGGCTACACAGATACGCAGTATTTT.

This clone was found a few times. V usage is TRBV30 and J usage is TRBJ1-2, with a tentative D call TRBD1 (5 bases). The CDR3 is 14 residues long. Germline CDR1 and CDR2: GTSNPN and SVGIG (reference sequence). V lost 0 bases, J lost 3 bases, and 11 bases lay in between. In DNA form, the CDR3 reads TGTGCCTGGAGTGTACTGGGGCAAGACTATGGCTACACCTTC. This gives the protein CAWSVLGQDYGYTF.

V is TRBV4-1 and J is TRBJ2-7; 7 bases match TRBD1. The CDR3 totals 16 residues. In germline, CDR1 is MGHRA, CDR2 YSYEKL. V was pared by 3 bases and J by 3 bases, with 11 bases of the junction left unmatched. The DNA for the CDR3 is TGCGCCAGCAGCCAGAGATTTAGGGACAGCGGCTACGAGCAGTACTTC. This gives the protein CASSQRFRDSGYEQYF.

V and J are TRBV7-3 and TRBJ1-5; tentative D call: TRBD1 (5 bases). Germline assignment: CDR1 SGHTA and CDR2 FQGTGA. The CDR3 runs 11 residues. Trimming took 5 bases from V and 9 from J, leaving 8 bases between them. CDR3 DNA: TGTGCCAGCAGCAACGGGGGGCCCCAGCATTTT. Its translation is CASSNGGPQHF.

The sample holds one count of this clone. This rearrangement joins TRBV29-1 to TRBJ1-2; D gene ambiguous. This CDR3 is 14 amino acids long. V was clipped by 7 bases and J by 2 bases, with 17 bases between them. CDR1 is SQVTM and CDR2 is ANQGSEA in the germline V gene. The CDR3 region is CSGVSQDGNYGYTF. The CDR3, as DNA: TGCAGCGGTGTGTCCCAGGACGGGAACTATGGCTACACCTTC.

This chain uses TRBV5-1 with TRBJ2-2, with TRBD2 identical over 7 bases. This CDR3 is built from 16 residues. Per germline, CDR1 SGHRS and CDR2 YFSETQ. V shed 6 bases, J shed 4 bases, and the junction held 12 bases outside the gene matches. The CDR3 here is CASTPVGGYGTGELFF. For the CDR3, the DNA is TGCGCCAGCACCCCCGTGGGAGGGTATGGCACCGGGGAGCTGTTTTTT. The full variable domain, completed using reference TRBV5-1 and TRBJ2-2, is KAGVTQTPRYLIKTRGQQVTLSCSPISGHRSVSWYQQTPGQGLQFLFEYFSETQRNKGNFPGRFSGRQFSNSRSEMNVSTLELGDSALYLCASTPVGGYGTGELFFGEGSRLTVL.

The genes are TRBV5-1 and TRBJ1-5; D not certain. Germline V gives CDR1 SGHRS, CDR2 YFSETQ. Trimming stripped 0 bases from V and 0 bases from J, with 4 bases between. This CDR3 contains 14 residues. For the CDR3, the DNA is TGCGCCAGCAGCTTGGATCCTAGCAATCAGCCCCAGCATTTT. Its protein product is CASSLDPSNQPQHF.

This clone was picked up one time. This chain joins TRBV6-1 and TRBJ2-3, with no clear D. V shed 6 bases and J shed 0 bases, with 10 bases lying between them. This CDR3 is built from 14 residues. The germline gives CDR1 MNHNS, CDR2 SASEGT. The CDR3: CASRLVRSTDTQYF. The CDR3 nucleotides read TGTGCCAGCAGACTGGTACGCAGCACAGATACGCAGTATTTT.

V is TRBV19 and J is TRBJ2-2, with 8 bases matching TRBD1. CDR1 and CDR2 (germline): LNHDA, SQIVND (reference sequence). The CDR3 has 16 amino acids. Trimming removed 5 bases from V and 5 bases from J; junction bases left unmatched: 10. The CDR3 DNA reads TGTGCCAGTAGTGCGGACAGGGTACCGAGGACCGGGGAGCTGTTTTTT. Its translation is CASSADRVPRTGELFF.

The rearrangement joins TRBV30 to TRBJ2-7; D uncertain. The germline V and J ends were trimmed by 7 bases and 1 base, with 8 bases remaining between them. This CDR3 spans 11 amino acids. Germline V gene sequence: CDR1 GTSNPN, CDR2 SVGIG (reference sequence). CDR3 bases: TGTGCCTTGACGGTTTCCTACGAGCAGTACTTC. It translates to CALTVSYEQYF.

The chain joins TRBV6-5 to TRBJ2-1, with D uncertain. V lost 11 bases and J lost 8, with 16 bases in between. The CDR3 is 12 amino acids. Germline lookup yields CDR1 MNHEY and CDR2 SVGAGI. The CDR3 DNA sequence: TGTGCCGCATACCGGGTTCGAGATGAGCAGTTCTTC. Its translation is CAAYRVRDEQFF.

The V and J genes are TRBV6-5 and TRBJ2-7; 7 bases agree with TRBD1. The CDR3 has 15 amino acids. J gave up 0 bases and V 0 bases, and 2 bases lay outside the gene matches. The germline V gene encodes CDR1 MNHEY and CDR2 SVGAGI. CDR3 in amino acids: CASSYSWTGSYEQYF. The CDR3 DNA follows: TGTGCCAGCAGTTACTCCTGGACAGGCTCCTACGAGCAGTACTTC.

The rearrangement links TRBV4-1 to TRBJ2-2, with a weak D call TRBD2 (6 bases). The CDR3 totals 22 residues. Trimming pared 3 bases from V and 1 base from J, leaving 30 bases between. Germline V CDR1 and CDR2: MGHRA, YSYEKL. In DNA form, the CDR3 reads TGCGCCAGCAGCCAGGGTCCTTTGTTGAAAGGAACGGGAGAGGGGAACACCGGGGAGCTGTTTTTT. This codes for CASSQGPLLKGTGEGNTGELFF.

This chain connects TRBV6-5 to TRBJ1-1; possibly TRBD1 for D (5 bases). V lost 4 bases to trimming and J lost 1 base, with 10 bases between them. CDR1 is MNHEY, CDR2 SVGAGI, per germline. This CDR3 comprises 14 residues. In DNA form, the CDR3 reads TGTGCCAGCAGTTCCCCGGGACGGAACACTGAAGCTTTCTTT. Its translation: CASSSPGRNTEAFF.

The V call is TRBV20-1, the J call TRBJ2-3; D remains ambiguous. Germline V CDR1 and CDR2: DFQATT, SNEGSKA (reference sequence). This CDR3 has 10 residues. This CDR3 reads CRALGDTQYF. CDR3 coding DNA: TGCAGGGCGCTAGGAGATACGCAGTATTTT.

V gene TRBV14 combines with J gene TRBJ2-2, with a possible D match to TRBD2 (6 bases). CDR1 is SGHDN, CDR2 FVKESK, per germline. V lost 4 bases to trimming and J lost 5 bases, with 23 bases between them. CDR3 size: 18 residues. CDR3 sequence (DNA): TGTGCCAGCAGCCGCCCCCTGACCGGGACTGATAAAACCGGGGAGCTGTTTTTT. It encodes CASSRPLTGTDKTGELFF.

V usage is TRBV27 and J usage is TRBJ2-1, with D possibly being TRBD1 or TRBD2 (5 bases each). Germline V lookup: CDR1 MNHEY, CDR2 SMNVEV (reference sequence). V was trimmed by 4 bases and J by 2 bases, leaving 9 bases between them. The CDR3 extends over 14 amino acids. CDR3 nucleotide sequence: TGTGCCAGCAGTTCGGGACCCCCCTACAATGAGCAGTTCTTC. It yields the protein CASSSGPPYNEQFF.

This rearrangement joins TRBV6-5 to TRBJ1-5; D not certain. CDR3 length: 15 amino acids. V shed 0 bases and J shed 1 base, with 7 bases lying between them. From germline, CDR1 is MNHEY and CDR2 SVGAGI. The CDR3: CASSYSYPSNQPQHF. Here the CDR3 DNA reads TGTGCCAGCAGTTACTCTTACCCAAGCAATCAGCCCCAGCATTTT.

V usage is TRBV2 and J usage is TRBJ2-5; the match to TRBD1 covers 7 bases. V was pared by 4 bases and J by 5 bases, with 7 bases of the junction left unmatched. Germline CDR1 SNHLY, CDR2 FYNNEI. The CDR3 sequence is 14 residues long. CDR3 protein: CASSALTGKETQYF. CDR3 DNA sequence: TGTGCCAGCAGTGCCCTGACAGGGAAGGAGACCCAGTACTTC.

This chain links TRBV19 with TRBJ1-5; D is undetermined. CDR3 size: 13 residues. Germline-derived CDR1 and CDR2 are LNHDA and SQIVND (reference sequence). V lost 3 bases, J lost 7 bases, and 10 bases lay in between. The CDR3 sequence: CASSMELRQPQHF. The CDR3 DNA reads TGTGCCAGTAGTATGGAGCTTCGCCAGCCCCAGCATTTT.

The rearrangement links TRBV2 to TRBJ2-7; D is ambiguous. Looked up from germline, CDR1 is SNHLY and CDR2 is FYNNEI. The V end was cut by 5 bases, the J end by 4 bases, with 12 bases between. The CDR3 is 13 residues long. The CDR3 DNA reads TGTGCCAGCAGTCACGGCAGTTCTTACGAGCAGTACTTC. Translated: CASSHGSSYEQYF.

The gene calls are TRBV2 and TRBJ1-1, with D possibly being TRBD1 (5 bases). This CDR3 contains 14 residues. V dropped 6 bases and J dropped 8 bases, with 19 bases sitting between them. The germline V gene has CDR1 SNHLY and CDR2 FYNNEI. This chain's CDR3 is CASRPRGGGREAFF. CDR3 nucleotides: TGTGCCAGCAGACCCCGTGGGGGAGGGAGGGAAGCTTTCTTT.